A single sample gave rise to the 17 T cell receptor beta chains below, sequenced in a study of cytotoxic CD8 clonotypes in ibrutinib-treated CLL. Profiling relied on immunoSEQ multiplex PCR, and the TCRdb table lists in-frame clones only, not all of them. This repertoire shows 100,000 or so clones, 55% to 75% found once; its top ten account for 30% to 45%. Material: PBMCs, obtained after 24 months of ibrutinib treatment. The receptors were sampled from a human donor with chronic lymphocytic leukemia.

The chain recombines TRBV9 with TRBJ2-7; no firm D call. This CDR3 region has 14 residues. CDR1 and CDR2 from the germline V gene are SGDLS and YYNGEE. The germline V and J ends were trimmed by 0 bases and 1 base, with 8 bases remaining between them. The CDR3 sequence is CASSVGVSSYEQYF. The CDR3 DNA is TGTGCCAGCAGCGTAGGAGTCAGTTCCTACGAGCAGTACTTC.

This clone was detected once. This sequence joins TRBV30 and TRBJ2-1; possible D gene TRBD1, 5 bases. The germline V gene encodes CDR1 GTSNPN and CDR2 SVGIG (reference sequence). This CDR3 has 14 residues. Between the trimmed V and J ends, which lost 0 bases and 8 bases, there was a span of 14 bases. This CDR3 reads CAWSVRPARDEQFF. CDR3 nucleotides: TGTGCCTGGAGTGTCCGTCCCGCCAGGGATGAGCAGTTCTTC.

The gene calls are TRBV11-2 and TRBJ2-7; D is unresolved. Deletions cut 2 bases from V and 7 bases from J, with 6 bases between. The CDR3 totals 11 residues. In germline, CDR1 is SGHAT, CDR2 FQNNGV. The CDR3 region has the DNA TGTGCCAGCAGCTTACTTTGGGAGCAGTACTTC. Translated, it gives CASSLLWEQYF.

V usage is TRBV28 and J usage is TRBJ2-7; 11 positions agree with TRBD1. Germline trimming cut 6 bases from V and 6 bases from J; bases unmatched to any gene: 10. Germline CDR1 and CDR2: MDHEN and SYDVKM. This CDR3 is built from 15 residues. In nucleotides, the CDR3 is TGTGCCAGCAGCCCTCCGACGGGACAGGGGGGCGAGCAGTACTTC. This translates into CASSPPTGQGGEQYF.

The chain employs TRBV25-1 and TRBJ2-5, with TRBD1 matching over 11 bases. This CDR3 has 14 residues. The trim removed 6 bases at V and 4 bases at J, leaving 4 bases unmatched. Germline V gives CDR1 MGHDK, CDR2 SYGVNS. CDR3: CASSAGTGGETQYF. The CDR3 nucleotides read TGTGCCAGCAGCGCCGGGACAGGGGGAGAGACCCAGTACTTC.

There are a few counts of this clone. The genes are TRBV28 and TRBJ1-5; TRBD1 might be the D (5 bases). CDR3 length: 13 residues. Looked up from germline, CDR1 is MDHEN and CDR2 is SYDVKM. V dropped 6 bases and J dropped 1 base, with 7 bases sitting between them. The CDR3 protein is CASREGSNQPQHF. Written as DNA, the CDR3 is TGTGCCAGCAGAGAGGGGAGCAATCAGCCCCAGCATTTT. Filled out from reference TRBV28 and TRBJ1-5, the complete variable domain reads DVKVTQSSRYLVKRTGEKVFLECVQDMDHENMFWYRQDPGLGLRLIYFSYDVKMKEKGDIPEGYSVSREKKERFSLILESASTNQTSMYLCASREGSNQPQHFGDGTRLSIL.

V and J are TRBV25-1 and TRBJ1-5; D uncertain. Trimming left V 1 base short and J 2 bases short, with 12 bases between. CDR1 and CDR2 from the germline V gene are MGHDK and SYGVNS. There are 16 residues in the CDR3. The CDR3 loop reads CASSEFALSGNQPQHF. In nucleotides, the CDR3 is TGTGCCAGCAGTGAATTCGCCCTTTCCGGCAATCAGCCCCAGCATTTT.

This chain connects TRBV9 to TRBJ2-7; 7 nucleotides align to TRBD2. Per germline, CDR1 SGDLS and CDR2 YYNGEE. The CDR3 has 14 amino acids. J lost 6 bases, V lost 1 base, and 7 bases had no gene match. CDR3 in amino acids: CASSVSSGEGEQYF. For the CDR3, the DNA is TGTGCCAGCAGCGTATCAAGCGGGGAAGGCGAGCAGTACTTC.

The chain couples TRBV25-1 to TRBJ2-5; unclear D gene. The length of the CDR3 is 12 residues. Between the trimmed V and J ends, which lost 5 bases and 4 bases, there was a span of 8 bases. Per germline, CDR1 MGHDK and CDR2 SYGVNS. The CDR3 sequence is CASSTERETQYF. Written as DNA, the CDR3 is TGTGCCAGCAGTACGGAGAGAGAGACCCAGTACTTC.

The chain is built from TRBV6-5 and TRBJ2-2, with D hard to call. The CDR3 runs 14 residues. Trimming left V 4 bases short and J 10 bases short, with 16 bases between. Per the germline V gene, CDR1 is MNHEY and CDR2 is SVGAGI. The CDR3 is CASSSQDPPSELFF. In nucleotides, the CDR3 is TGTGCCAGCAGTTCCCAGGACCCGCCCTCGGAGCTGTTTTTT.

The chain couples TRBV28 to TRBJ2-5; 8 nucleotides match TRBD1. Trimming at V came to 5 bases and at J to 4 bases, leaving 3 bases not matched to a gene. The CDR3 has 13 amino acids. The germline V gene has CDR1 MDHEN and CDR2 SYDVKM. The CDR3 sequence is CASSLTGAETQYF. The CDR3 bases are TGTGCCAGCAGTCTGACAGGGGCAGAGACCCAGTACTTC. The full variable domain, completed using reference TRBV28 and TRBJ2-5, is DVKVTQSSRYLVKRTGEKVFLECVQDMDHENMFWYRQDPGLGLRLIYFSYDVKMKEKGDIPEGYSVSREKKERFSLILESASTNQTSMYLCASSLTGAETQYFGPGTRLLVL.

The rearrangement joins TRBV30 to TRBJ2-3; 7 bases match TRBD2. There are 14 residues in the CDR3. The V and J ends lost 0 bases and 3 bases, in that order; junction bases with no gene match: 3. CDR1 GTSNPN and CDR2 SVGIG come from the germline V gene (reference sequence). CDR3 region: CAWSVTGGTDTQYF. In DNA, the CDR3 is TGTGCCTGGAGTGTAACCGGGGGGACAGATACGCAGTATTTT.

The gene calls are TRBV6-6 and TRBJ2-1; 11 bases fit TRBD1. CDR1 and CDR2 (germline): MNHNY, SVGAGI (reference sequence). Germline trimming cut 5 bases from V and 15 bases from J; bases unmatched to any gene: 6. There are 12 residues in the CDR3. In nucleotides, the CDR3 is TGTGCCAGCAGTCATCTGGACAGGGGGCCGTTCTTC. Encoded protein: CASSHLDRGPFF.

The chain uses TRBV9 and TRBJ2-7; D uncertain. The germline CDR1 and CDR2 sequences are SGDLS and YYNGEE. This CDR3 region has 16 residues. Trimming stripped 4 bases from V and 0 bases from J, with 17 bases between. CDR3 region: CASSPRAASISYEQYF. In DNA, the CDR3 is TGTGCCAGCAGCCCCCGGGCAGCCTCTATCTCCTACGAGCAGTACTTC.

V and J are TRBV7-2 and TRBJ2-7; D gene uncertain. The CDR3 loop spans 13 amino acids. CDR1 and CDR2 from the germline V gene are SGHTA and FQGNSA. V gave up 5 bases and J gave up 2 bases, with 10 bases separating them. CDR3 in amino acids: CASSQDPTYEQYF. The CDR3 DNA is TGTGCCAGCAGCCAAGACCCAACCTACGAGCAGTACTTC.

The CDR3 coding sequence is TGCAGCGTAGAACCCAGGCGGGGGACTGAAGCTTTCTTT. Translation gives CSVEPRRGTEAFF. This rearrangement joins TRBV29-1 to TRBJ1-1; a weak D match, TRBD1 (5 bases). The CDR3 covers 13 residues. CDR1 and CDR2 from the germline V gene are SQVTM and ANQGSEA. With 6 bases removed from V and 5 bases from J, the gap between germline ends came to 16 bases.

A few counts support this clone. The rearrangement links TRBV6-5 to TRBJ1-1; a weak D match, TRBD1 (5 bases). Germline V gene sequence: CDR1 MNHEY, CDR2 SVGAGI. Trimming stripped 4 bases from V and 5 bases from J, with 11 bases between. This CDR3 contains 13 residues. The CDR3: CASSFRGRTEAFF. CDR3 DNA: TGTGCCAGCAGTTTCCGGGGGAGGACTGAAGCTTTCTTT.